The 8 T cell receptor beta chains below all came from one sample that was sequenced in a study of regulatory dendritic cells for organ transplantation. The table came from immunoSEQ multiplex PCR; TCRdb's copy has only in-frame clones and leaves some out. This table has approximately 4,400 clones, about 71% appearing once. Sorted subsets were CFSE-labeled and cultured four to six days with allogeneic dendritic cells. These receptors have no identified antigens. Sequencing was carried out using memory CD8+ T cells from blood cultured with dendritic cells. Subset reported: CD45RO+ memory T cells. These receptors all stem from a human donor in good health.

As to this clone: The identical CDR3 is also encoded by other nucleotide sequences in the sample. This chain joins TRBV9 and TRBJ1-1; D gene unclear. The length of the CDR3 is 14 residues. Germline-derived CDR1 and CDR2 are SGDLS and YYNGEE. Deletions cut 0 bases from V and 1 base from J, with 7 bases between. The CDR3 loop is CASSVGTENTEAFF. Here the CDR3 DNA reads TGTGCCAGCAGCGTAGGAACAGAGAACACTGAAGCTTTCTTT.

This clone is large within its sample. The CDR3 region has the DNA TGTGCCAGCGCCTTTGGGGATGAGCAGTTCTTC. As protein: CASAFGDEQFF. This chain uses TRBV25-1 with TRBJ2-1; no reliable D call. CDR1 MGHDK and CDR2 SYGVNS come from the germline V gene. The V end lost 8 bases, the J end lost 8 bases, and 10 bases lay between the germline ends. This CDR3 has 11 amino acids.

In the case of this clone: With a far larger clone one base away, a read error is the likely cause. CDR3 region: CASSQVGGGQNEQFF. The CDR3 DNA reads TGTGCCAGCAGCCAAGTGGGCGGGGGGCAAAATGAGCAGTTCTTC. The V and J genes are TRBV7-6 and TRBJ2-1; TRBD2 matches at 8 bases. The germline V gene encodes CDR1 SGHVS and CDR2 FNYEAQ. With 5 bases clipped from V and 7 bases from J, the junction kept 10 bases outside the gene matches. This CDR3 comprises 15 residues.

CDR3 in DNA: TGTGCCAGCAGCAAAACACTAGCGGGGGGGGAGACCCAGTACTTC. It is translated as CASSKTLAGGETQYF. This chain joins TRBV9 and TRBJ2-5; TRBD2 matches 13 bases. Germline CDR1 SGDLS, CDR2 YYNGEE. This CDR3 contains 15 residues. The trim removed 4 bases at V and 5 bases at J, leaving 5 bases unmatched.

The V call is TRBV2, the J call TRBJ2-1; TRBD2 matches at 7 bases. Looked up from germline, CDR1 is SNHLY and CDR2 is FYNNEI. J lost 0 bases, V lost 4 bases, and 3 bases had no gene match. There are 15 residues in the CDR3. The CDR3 coding sequence is TGTGCCAGCAGTGGGGGCGGGAGCTCCTACAATGAGCAGTTCTTC. The encoded protein is CASSGGGSSYNEQFF.

J is TRBJ2-7 and V is TRBV28; either TRBD1 or TRBD2 may supply D (5 bases each). Germline V CDR1 and CDR2: MDHEN, SYDVKM. The V end was cut by 7 bases, the J end by 3 bases, with 22 bases between. The CDR3 covers 16 residues. CDR3 residues: CASTTLGATGFYEQYF. The CDR3 DNA is TGTGCCAGCACGACCCTTGGGGCTACGGGATTCTACGAGCAGTACTTC.

The rearrangement joins TRBV6-4 to TRBJ2-3, with 10 bases identical to TRBD2. The trim removed 3 bases at V and 3 bases at J, leaving 0 bases unmatched. Germline V lookup: CDR1 MRHNA, CDR2 SNTAGT. This CDR3 has 14 residues. The CDR3: CASSEAGGTDTQYF. Written as DNA, the CDR3 is TGTGCCAGCAGTGAAGCGGGGGGGACAGATACGCAGTATTTT.

A note on this clone: Other DNA sequences from this sample encode an identical CDR3 as well. The chain couples TRBV29-1 to TRBJ2-2, with D perhaps matching TRBD2 (6 bases). The germline V and J ends were trimmed by 0 bases and 1 base, with 12 bases remaining between them. The CDR3 has 16 residues. CDR1 is SQVTM, CDR2 ANQGSEA, per germline. The CDR3 region is CSVEDFVGGNTGELFF. The CDR3 bases are TGCAGCGTTGAAGATTTCGTGGGGGGGAACACCGGGGAGCTGTTTTTT.